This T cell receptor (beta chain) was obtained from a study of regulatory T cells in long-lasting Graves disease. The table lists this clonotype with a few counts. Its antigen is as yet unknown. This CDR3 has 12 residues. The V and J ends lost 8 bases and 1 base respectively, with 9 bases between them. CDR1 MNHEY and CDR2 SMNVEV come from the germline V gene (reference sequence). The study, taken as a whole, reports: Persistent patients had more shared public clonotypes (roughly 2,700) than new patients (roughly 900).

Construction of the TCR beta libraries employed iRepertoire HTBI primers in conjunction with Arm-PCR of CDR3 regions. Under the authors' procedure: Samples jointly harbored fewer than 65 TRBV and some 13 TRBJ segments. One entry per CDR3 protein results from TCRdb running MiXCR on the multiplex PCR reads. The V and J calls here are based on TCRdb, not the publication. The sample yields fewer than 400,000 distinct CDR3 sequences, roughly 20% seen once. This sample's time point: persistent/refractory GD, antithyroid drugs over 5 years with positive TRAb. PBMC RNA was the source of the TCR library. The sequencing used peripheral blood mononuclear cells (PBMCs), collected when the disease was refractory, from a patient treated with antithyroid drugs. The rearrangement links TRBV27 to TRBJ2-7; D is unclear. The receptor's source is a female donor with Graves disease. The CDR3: CASFGSSYEQYF. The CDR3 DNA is TGTGCCAGCTTCGGCAGTTCCTACGAGCAGTACTTC.